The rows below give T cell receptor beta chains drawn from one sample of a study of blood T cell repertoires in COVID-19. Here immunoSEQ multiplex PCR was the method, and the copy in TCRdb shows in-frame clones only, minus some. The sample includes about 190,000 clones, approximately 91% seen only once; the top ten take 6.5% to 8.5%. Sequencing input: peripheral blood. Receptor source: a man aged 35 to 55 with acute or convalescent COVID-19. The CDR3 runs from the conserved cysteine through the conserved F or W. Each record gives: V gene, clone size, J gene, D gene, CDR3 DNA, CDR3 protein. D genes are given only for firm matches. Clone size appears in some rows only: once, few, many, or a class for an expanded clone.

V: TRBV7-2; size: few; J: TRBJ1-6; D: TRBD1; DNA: TGTGCCAGCAGCGCATACCGACAGGGGAACAATTCACCCCTCCACTTT; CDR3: CASSAYRQGNNSPLHF
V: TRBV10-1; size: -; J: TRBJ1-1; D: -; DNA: TGCGCCAGCACCCAGGACAAGAACACTGAAGCTTTCTTT; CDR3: CASTQDKNTEAFF
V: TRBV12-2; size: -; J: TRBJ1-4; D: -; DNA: TGTGCAAGTCGCTTAGTCGTCGCAACTAATGAAAAACTGTTTTTT; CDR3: CASRLVVATNEKLFF
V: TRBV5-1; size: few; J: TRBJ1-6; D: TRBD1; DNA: TGCGCCAGCAGCCACGGACAGGGGACTTCACCCCTCCACTTT; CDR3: CASSHGQGTSPLHF
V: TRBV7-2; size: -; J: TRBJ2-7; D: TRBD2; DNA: TGTGCCAGCAGCTTAGAAGGTTTAGCGGGGGCGTACTACGAGCAGTACTTC; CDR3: CASSLEGLAGAYYEQYF
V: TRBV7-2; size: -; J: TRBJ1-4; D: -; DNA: TGTGCCAGCAGCCCCCTCACGAACAGGGAGATTTGGGAAAAACTGTTTTTT; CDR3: CASSPLTNREIWEKLFF
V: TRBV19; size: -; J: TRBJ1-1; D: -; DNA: TGTGCCAGTAGTCTCCGGAACACTGAAGCTTTCTTT; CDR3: CASSLRNTEAFF
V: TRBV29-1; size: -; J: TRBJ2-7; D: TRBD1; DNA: TGCAGCGTTACACAGGGGGCAAACTACGAGCAGTACTTC; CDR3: CSVTQGANYEQYF
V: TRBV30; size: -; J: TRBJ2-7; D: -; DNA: TGTGCCTGGAATGGGGCAGGGTCCGACGAGCAGTACTTC; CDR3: CAWNGAGSDEQYF
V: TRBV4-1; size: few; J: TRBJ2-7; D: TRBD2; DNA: TGCGCCAGCAGCCAAGAGGCTAGCGGGGGGACGGAGCAGTACTTC; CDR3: CASSQEASGGTEQYF
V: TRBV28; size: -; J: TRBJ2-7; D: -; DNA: TGTGCCAGCAGTTTAGGAGGATACGAGCAGTACTTC; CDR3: CASSLGGYEQYF
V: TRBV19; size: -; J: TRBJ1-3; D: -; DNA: TGTGCCAGTAGTATGCCCAGGCGAGGAAACACCATATATTTT; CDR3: CASSMPRRGNTIYF
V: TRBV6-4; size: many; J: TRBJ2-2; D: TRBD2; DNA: TGTGCCAGCAGTGACTCTAGCGGGGGCACCGGGGAGCTGTTTTTT; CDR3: CASSDSSGGTGELFF
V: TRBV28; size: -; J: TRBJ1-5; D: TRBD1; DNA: TGTGCCAGCAGTAAGACAGGGTGGTCCAATCAGCCCCAGCATTTT; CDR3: CASSKTGWSNQPQHF
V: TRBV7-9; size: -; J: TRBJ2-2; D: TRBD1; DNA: TGTGCCAGCAGCCCCGGACAGGGAACCACCGGGGAGCTGTTTTTT; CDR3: CASSPGQGTTGELFF
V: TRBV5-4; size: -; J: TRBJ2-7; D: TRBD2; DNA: TGTGCCAGCAGCGCAGATTGGACTAGCGGGGGCTCCTACGAGCAGTACTTC; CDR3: CASSADWTSGGSYEQYF
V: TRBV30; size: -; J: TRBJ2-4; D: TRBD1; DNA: TGTGCCTGGACGGCAGGGGGCGACATTCAGTACTTC; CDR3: CAWTAGGDIQYF
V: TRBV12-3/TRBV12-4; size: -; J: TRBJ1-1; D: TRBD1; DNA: TGTGCCTCCAGGGGGTTCGCTCCCACTGAAGCTTTCTTT; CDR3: CASRGFAPTEAFF
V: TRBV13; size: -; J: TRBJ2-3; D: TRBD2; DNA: TGTGCCAGCAGTCCGACTAGCGGGGGGGCGGATACGCAGTATTTT; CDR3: CASSPTSGGADTQYF
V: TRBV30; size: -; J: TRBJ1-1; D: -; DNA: TGTGCCTGGAGTGTTTTTGGGAAGGGGGACACTGAAGCTTTCTTT; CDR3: CAWSVFGKGDTEAFF
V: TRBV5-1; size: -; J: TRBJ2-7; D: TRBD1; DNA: TGCGCCAGCAGACCTGGGACAGGGTCTCACGAGCAGTACTTC; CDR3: CASRPGTGSHEQYF